Shown below are 22 T cell receptor beta chains from a single sample sequenced in a study of T cell repertoires in cytomegalovirus infection. Antigens of these TCRs are unknown. From the reads, TCRdb called clonotypes with MiXCR, one entry per CDR3 protein. The table lists around 770,000 distinct CDR3 sequences, 25% to 30% of them singletons. Source: cultured CD8+ T cells from PBMCs, taken from culture after CMV antigen stimulation. Receptors were obtained from a human donor in good health (CMV status not recorded). Some clones in this sample may be carry-over from other donors' samples.

V is TRBV6-6 and J is TRBJ2-1; 10 nucleotides agree with TRBD1. Trimming at V came to 5 bases and at J to 8 bases, leaving 6 bases not matched to a gene. The CDR3 loop spans 14 amino acids. Germline V gene lookup returns CDR1 MNHNY and CDR2 SVGAGI (reference sequence). The CDR3 nucleotides are TGTGCCAGCAGTATGGGACAGGGGATCGATGAGCAGTTCTTC. This codes for CASSMGQGIDEQFF.

The sample holds many counts of this clonotype. V usage is TRBV18 and J usage is TRBJ2-4; the match to TRBD1 covers 9 bases. This CDR3 region has 16 residues. The V and J ends lost 3 bases and 1 base, in that order; junction bases with no gene match: 4. The germline V gene has CDR1 KGHSH and CDR2 LQKENI. The CDR3, as DNA: TGTGCCAGCTCACCTACAGGGGGCTTCGCCAAAAACATTCAGTACTTC. It translates to CASSPTGGFAKNIQYF.

The rearrangement uses TRBV20-1 and TRBJ1-2, with 8 bases matching TRBD1. The CDR3 covers 13 residues. Germline loops: CDR1 DFQATT, CDR2 SNEGSKA (reference sequence). The V segment lost 6 bases and the J segment 6 bases; nucleotides outside the gene matches: 9. CDR3: CSALGQGADGYTF. In nucleotides, the CDR3 is TGCAGTGCCCTTGGACAGGGTGCCGATGGCTACACCTTC.

This clonotype was picked up a small number of times. The rearrangement links TRBV27 to TRBJ1-2; TRBD1 is a possible D gene (6 bases). Trimming left V 3 bases short and J 6 bases short, with 14 bases between. Germline V gene lookup returns CDR1 MNHEY and CDR2 SMNVEV (reference sequence). The CDR3 contains 14 residues. The CDR3 protein is CASSFSGTTNGYTF. CDR3 nucleotide sequence: TGTGCCAGCAGTTTTTCAGGGACAACGAATGGCTACACCTTC.

The V gene is TRBV2, the J gene TRBJ2-3; 10 bases fit TRBD2. The V gene's germline CDR1 is SNHLY and CDR2 FYNNEI. The V gene end was trimmed by 2 bases and the J gene end by 2 bases; junction bases not matched to a gene: 4. This CDR3 spans 16 amino acids. This CDR3 reads CASSEWLAGDTDTQYF. The CDR3 bases are TGTGCCAGCAGTGAATGGCTAGCGGGGGACACAGATACGCAGTATTTT.

This sequence joins TRBV4-1 and TRBJ2-3; D not certain. Germline CDR1 MGHRA, CDR2 YSYEKL. With 1 base removed from V and 4 bases from J, the gap between germline ends came to 15 bases. This CDR3 region has 16 residues. CDR3 loop: CASSQGAPHGADTQYF. CDR3 DNA: TGCGCCAGCAGCCAAGGAGCCCCGCACGGCGCAGATACGCAGTATTTT.

This clonotype has more than one count but fewer than ten. The chain links TRBV11-2 to TRBJ1-4; possibly TRBD1 for D (5 bases). The CDR3 runs 16 residues. V was trimmed by 5 bases and J by 2 bases, leaving 15 bases between them. Germline V gives CDR1 SGHAT, CDR2 FQNNGV. CDR3 in amino acids: CASSPLGEGTNEKLFF. In nucleotides, the CDR3 is TGTGCCAGCAGCCCCCTGGGAGAGGGGACTAATGAAAAACTGTTTTTT.

The rearrangement links TRBV11-2 to TRBJ1-3; no definite D call. Trimming shortened V by 1 base and J by 0 bases, and 13 bases separated the two germline ends. The CDR3 has 17 amino acids. Germline V gives CDR1 SGHAT, CDR2 FQNNGV. The chain's CDR3 is CASSLVFRQSSGNTIYF. The CDR3, as DNA: TGTGCCAGCAGCTTAGTATTTCGTCAGAGCTCTGGAAACACCATATATTTT.

The gene calls are TRBV5-1 and TRBJ2-3, with D maybe TRBD2 (7 bases). Trimming removed 2 bases at V and 0 bases at J, with 13 bases between. Germline V gives CDR1 SGHRS, CDR2 YFSETQ. This CDR3 spans 16 amino acids. CDR3 residues: CASSLQQGGSTDTQYF. The CDR3 DNA reads TGCGCCAGCAGCTTACAACAGGGAGGGAGCACAGATACGCAGTATTTT.

CDR3 protein: CASSQESRSLETQYF. CDR3 DNA: TGCGCCAGCAGCCAAGAATCCCGCTCTCTGGAGACCCAGTACTTC. This chain uses TRBV4-1 with TRBJ2-5, with D unresolved. Germline V lookup: CDR1 MGHRA, CDR2 YSYEKL. Trimming stripped 0 bases from V and 5 bases from J, with 13 bases between. The CDR3 contains 15 residues.

A few counts support this clonotype. The chain uses TRBV6-6 and TRBJ2-1, with TRBD1 matching 11 bases. V lost 10 bases, J lost 7 bases, and 6 bases stayed unmatched. The CDR3 covers 13 residues. Per germline, CDR1 MNHNY and CDR2 SVGAGI (reference sequence). DNA for the CDR3: TGTGCCATTTCCGGGACAGGGGGAAATGAGCAGTTCTTC. Its protein product is CAISGTGGNEQFF.

The count of this clonotype is one. The rearrangement joins TRBV2 to TRBJ1-3; TRBD1 matches 9 bases. The CDR3 has 17 amino acids. In germline, CDR1 is SNHLY, CDR2 FYNNEI. V lost 9 bases, J lost 4 bases, and 16 bases stayed unmatched. The DNA for the CDR3 is TGTGCCAGTGAGGAGGGACAGGGCCCGACCAGCGGAAACACCATATATTTT. This encodes CASEEGQGPTSGNTIYF.

This chain uses TRBV5-1 with TRBJ2-4; tentatively, D is TRBD1 (5 bases). Trimming removed 0 bases from V and 3 bases from J, with 10 bases in between. The CDR3 extends over 15 amino acids. Germline CDR1 is SGHRS and CDR2 is YFSETQ. Here the CDR3 reads CASSLADRDKNIQYF. CDR3 bases: TGCGCCAGCAGCTTGGCCGACAGAGACAAAAACATTCAGTACTTC.

In regard to this clonotype: It may be a read error: a sequence one base away is much more abundant. V gene TRBV7-2 combines with J gene TRBJ2-7, with D perhaps TRBD1 or TRBD2 (5 bases each). CDR1 SGHTA and CDR2 FQGNSA come from the germline V gene. CDR3 length: 13 residues. In nucleotides, the CDR3 is TGTGCCAGCAGCTTAGCACTAGGGGACGAGCAGCACGTC. Protein sequence: CASSLALGDEQHV.

The chain joins TRBV28 to TRBJ2-3, with 10 bases fitting TRBD2. Per germline, CDR1 MDHEN and CDR2 SYDVKM. Trimming took 7 bases from V and 1 from J; bases not matched to a gene: 20. The CDR3 spans 20 residues. The DNA for the CDR3 is TGTGCCAGCATTAGTCTACGGCAGGACCTAGCGGGGGCCCGCACAGATACGCAGTATTTT. Its protein is CASISLRQDLAGARTDTQYF. Supplemented by reference TRBV28 and TRBJ2-3, the full variable domain reads DVKVTQSSRYLVKRTGEKVFLECVQDMDHENMFWYRQDPGLGLRLIYFSYDVKMKEKGDIPEGYSVSREKKERFSLILESASTNQTSMYLCASISLRQDLAGARTDTQYFGPGTRLTVL.

The V and J genes are TRBV7-9 and TRBJ1-6; 8 bases match TRBD1. This CDR3 has 14 amino acids. Losses at the gene ends were 6 bases for V and 9 bases for J; bases not matched to a gene: 7. Germline V gene data show CDR1 as SEHNR and CDR2 as FQNEAQ (reference sequence). CDR3 residues: CASRSGQGSSPLHF. In DNA form, the CDR3 reads TGTGCCAGCAGGTCCGGACAGGGTAGTTCACCCCTCCACTTT.

In its sample, this clonotype was seen a few times. The chain employs TRBV6-2 or TRBV6-3 and TRBJ1-4; no clear D gene. The ends were cut back, 2 bases at V and 0 bases at J, with 22 bases in the middle. The CDR3 contains 20 residues. Germline values: CDR1 MNHEY, CDR2 SVGEGT. The CDR3 spells CASSYGWRETSATTNEKLFF. The CDR3 region has the DNA TGTGCCAGCAGTTACGGATGGCGGGAGACTTCAGCGACAACTAATGAAAAACTGTTTTTT.

The chain links TRBV5-1 to TRBJ2-2, with D perhaps matching TRBD2 (6 bases). This CDR3 has 15 residues. Germline-derived CDR1 and CDR2 are SGHRS and YFSETQ. V dropped 2 bases and J dropped 6 bases, with 14 bases sitting between them. Written as DNA, the CDR3 is TGCGCCAGCAGCTTCAGACTAGAGGGAGCCGGGGAGCTGTTTTTT. It translates to CASSFRLEGAGELFF.

The chain joins TRBV2 to TRBJ2-1; 11 bases are a match to TRBD2. The junction had 11 bases not matched to a gene; V was cut back by 6 bases and J by 7 bases. This CDR3 region has 16 residues. CDR1 is SNHLY, CDR2 FYNNEI, per germline. The CDR3 loop is CASSQTTGTSGNEQFF. CDR3 in DNA: TGTGCCAGCAGCCAAACTACCGGGACTAGCGGAAATGAGCAGTTCTTC.

The table lists this clonotype with many counts. CDR3 protein: CASSWGQGRKETQYF. CDR3 nucleotide sequence: TGTGCCAGCAGCTGGGGACAGGGGAGAAAGGAGACCCAGTACTTC. The V call is TRBV5-8, the J call TRBJ2-5; TRBD1 matches at 10 bases. Germline CDR1 reads SGHTS; CDR2 reads YDEGEE. This CDR3 is built from 15 residues. Trimming removed 3 bases from V and 5 bases from J; junction bases left unmatched: 7. Combining the CDR3 with reference TRBV5-8 and TRBJ2-5 gives the whole variable domain EAGVTQSPTHLIKTRGQQATLRCSPISGHTSVYWYQQALGLGLQFLLWYDEGEERNRGNFPPRFSGRQFPNYSSELNVNALELEDSALYLCASSWGQGRKETQYFGPGTRLLVL.

The chain is built from TRBV12-3 or TRBV12-4 and TRBJ2-1, with D possibly being TRBD1 (5 bases). CDR3 size: 16 residues. Trimming left V 5 bases short and J 4 bases short, with 18 bases between. CDR3 sequence: CASSSRVGPTYNEQFF. The CDR3, as DNA: TGTGCCAGCAGTAGCCGCGTGGGGCCGACATACAATGAGCAGTTCTTC.

This clonotype was picked up many times. The chain is built from TRBV7-6 and TRBJ2-1; a weak D match, TRBD1 (6 bases). Trimming took 4 bases from V and 1 from J, leaving 14 bases between them. The CDR3 contains 16 residues. CDR1 SGHVS and CDR2 FNYEAQ come from the germline V gene. As DNA, the CDR3 is TGTGCCAGCAGCTCACCGCCACAGGGTTCCTACAATGAGCAGTTCTTC. Translation: CASSSPPQGSYNEQFF.